This is a list of T cell receptor beta chains from one sample in a study of blood T cell repertoires in COVID-19. TCRdb keeps only in-frame clones here, not all; method: immunoSEQ multiplex PCR. Seen here are 200,000 to 250,000 clones, approximately 84% observed once, and the top ten hold about 4.1%. Sequenced: peripheral blood. The receptor set was obtained from a man aged 50 to 60 with acute or convalescent COVID-19. Both conserved end residues are part of each CDR3. D genes are given only for firm matches. For some rows the clone size is stated as once, few or many, or as a class when expanded; others skip it.

V gene: TRBV4-1
clone size: -
J gene: TRBJ2-7
D gene: -
CDR3 DNA: TGCGCCAGCAGCCAAGTGCAGGGGAGCGCCTACGAGCAGTACTTC
CDR3 protein: CASSQVQGSAYEQYF

V gene: TRBV4-1
clone size: -
J gene: TRBJ1-4
D gene: TRBD1
CDR3 DNA: TGCGCCAGCAGGCTGACAGGGGGGTTTCGAACTAATGAAAAACTGTTTTTT
CDR3 protein: CASRLTGGFRTNEKLFF

V gene: TRBV19
clone size: -
J gene: TRBJ2-1
D gene: TRBD1
CDR3 DNA: TGTGCCAGTAGTAGGGACAGGGAGGGTTATGGTGAGCAGTTCTTC
CDR3 protein: CASSRDREGYGEQFF

V gene: TRBV6-2/TRBV6-3
clone size: -
J gene: TRBJ2-7
D gene: -
CDR3 DNA: TGTGCCAGCAGTTACCCCGACTACCTGAGCTCCTACGAGCAGTACTTC
CDR3 protein: CASSYPDYLSSYEQYF

V gene: TRBV7-9
clone size: -
J gene: TRBJ2-1
D gene: TRBD1
CDR3 DNA: TGTGCCAGCAGCCCACGGGTTTTTGCTCAGGGGCAGGGGGTTAAGCAGTTCTTC
CDR3 protein: CASSPRVFAQGQGVKQFF

V gene: TRBV2
clone size: -
J gene: TRBJ2-4
D gene: -
CDR3 DNA: TGTGCCAGCAGTCCCTCGGCCGTAAGGGGAAACATTCAGTACTTC
CDR3 protein: CASSPSAVRGNIQYF

V gene: TRBV5-4
clone size: -
J gene: TRBJ1-3
D gene: -
CDR3 DNA: TGTGCCAGCGGTGGGGGGGTTGGAAACACCATATATTTT
CDR3 protein: CASGGGVGNTIYF

V gene: TRBV3-1/TRBV3-2
clone size: once
J gene: TRBJ2-6
D gene: -
CDR3 DNA: TGTGCCAGCAGCCTAGGGGTCTCTCTCTCTGGGGCCAACGTCCTGACTTTC
CDR3 protein: CASSLGVSLSGANVLTF

V gene: TRBV7-3
clone size: -
J gene: TRBJ2-3
D gene: -
CDR3 DNA: TGTGCCAGCAGCTTAGTTCGGACAGATACGCAGTATTTT
CDR3 protein: CASSLVRTDTQYF

V gene: TRBV3-1/TRBV3-2
clone size: -
J gene: TRBJ1-2
D gene: -
CDR3 DNA: TGTGCCAGCAGCCCCGGGGGGGATCGTGACTACACCTTC
CDR3 protein: CASSPGGDRDYTF

V gene: TRBV6-5
clone size: -
J gene: TRBJ2-3
D gene: -
CDR3 DNA: TGTGCCAGCAGTTACTCATCGGCTAGATCCACAGATACGCAGTATTTT
CDR3 protein: CASSYSSARSTDTQYF

V gene: TRBV29-1
clone size: -
J gene: TRBJ1-3
D gene: TRBD1
CDR3 DNA: TGCAGCGCCGACGGGGCGACAGGGGGGGAAAACACCATATATTTT
CDR3 protein: CSADGATGGENTIYF

V gene: TRBV19
clone size: once
J gene: TRBJ2-2
D gene: TRBD1
CDR3 DNA: TGTGCCAGTAGTTCTCTTGGGACAGGGAACACCGGGGAGCTGTTTTTT
CDR3 protein: CASSSLGTGNTGELFF

V gene: TRBV9
clone size: -
J gene: TRBJ1-4
D gene: TRBD1
CDR3 DNA: TGTGCCAGCAAACCCGGGGACAGCTATGAAAAACTGTTTTTT
CDR3 protein: CASKPGDSYEKLFF

V gene: TRBV7-9
clone size: -
J gene: TRBJ1-1
D gene: -
CDR3 DNA: TGTGCCAGCAGGAAGGGCGGGGCGATGAACACTGAAGCTTTCTTT
CDR3 protein: CASRKGGAMNTEAFF

V gene: TRBV5-8
clone size: -
J gene: TRBJ1-1
D gene: TRBD1
CDR3 DNA: TGTGCCAGCAGCTATCCTCCGGGACAGGGACCTAAGCTGAACACTGAAGCTTTCTTT
CDR3 protein: CASSYPPGQGPKLNTEAFF

V gene: TRBV6-6
clone size: -
J gene: TRBJ1-3
D gene: -
CDR3 DNA: TGTGCCAGCAGTTCCCAGGGAAGTGGAAACACCATATATTTT
CDR3 protein: CASSSQGSGNTIYF

V gene: TRBV5-8
clone size: once
J gene: TRBJ1-1
D gene: -
CDR3 DNA: TGTGCCAGCAGCCACTACCCGTATGGCACTGAAGCTTTCTTT
CDR3 protein: CASSHYPYGTEAFF

V gene: TRBV5-1
clone size: -
J gene: TRBJ1-2
D gene: -
CDR3 DNA: TGCGCCAGCAGCTTGAGGCCCCAGCAGCGATTTAACTATGGCTACACCTTC
CDR3 protein: CASSLRPQQRFNYGYTF

V gene: TRBV7-8
clone size: -
J gene: TRBJ1-5
D gene: -
CDR3 DNA: TGTGCCAGCAGCCCGATACAGGGTTCTCAGCCCCAGCATTTT
CDR3 protein: CASSPIQGSQPQHF

V gene: TRBV19
clone size: -
J gene: TRBJ1-5
D gene: TRBD1
CDR3 DNA: TGTGCCAGTAGGCAACAGGGGGCCGGGCAGCCCCAGCATTTT
CDR3 protein: CASRQQGAGQPQHF

V gene: TRBV7-7
clone size: few
J gene: TRBJ1-6
D gene: TRBD1
CDR3 DNA: TGTGCCAGCAGTCCCCCCGACGGGACAGGGGGCGCCTCGTATAATTCACCCCTCCACTTT
CDR3 protein: CASSPPDGTGGASYNSPLHF

V gene: TRBV4-1
clone size: -
J gene: TRBJ2-1
D gene: TRBD2
CDR3 DNA: TGCGCCAGCAGCCCGGGACTAGCGGGGGGGCGGGGCAATGAGCAGTTCTTC
CDR3 protein: CASSPGLAGGRGNEQFF

V gene: TRBV10-2
clone size: -
J gene: TRBJ2-2
D gene: -
CDR3 DNA: TGCGCCAGCAGTGTAGACAGGCCCACCGGGGAGCTGTTTTTT
CDR3 protein: CASSVDRPTGELFF

V gene: TRBV12-5
clone size: -
J gene: TRBJ1-5
D gene: -
CDR3 DNA: TGTGCTAGTGGTTCCCACAGGGGCAATCAGCCCCAGCATTTT
CDR3 protein: CASGSHRGNQPQHF

V gene: TRBV19
clone size: -
J gene: TRBJ2-7
D gene: TRBD2
CDR3 DNA: TGTGCCAGTAGTAGGGCGGCGGGGGGCGAGCAGTACTTC
CDR3 protein: CASSRAAGGEQYF

V gene: TRBV3-1/TRBV3-2
clone size: -
J gene: TRBJ2-5
D gene: -
CDR3 DNA: TGTGCCAGCAGCCAAGGAAGGGCCCAGGGGACCCAGTACTTC
CDR3 protein: CASSQGRAQGTQYF

V gene: TRBV19
clone size: -
J gene: TRBJ2-5
D gene: -
CDR3 DNA: TGTGCCAGTAGTATAGGGGTTAGGCAGGTGGGCCAAGAGACCCAGTACTTC
CDR3 protein: CASSIGVRQVGQETQYF

V gene: TRBV5-1
clone size: -
J gene: TRBJ1-1
D gene: -
CDR3 DNA: TGCGCCAGCAGAATTAGGGAGGGGACGGCTACTGAAGCTTTCTTT
CDR3 protein: CASRIREGTATEAFF

V gene: TRBV15
clone size: -
J gene: TRBJ1-1
D gene: -
CDR3 DNA: TGTGCCACCACCCCGGGACACCGGAACACTGAAGCTTTCTTT
CDR3 protein: CATTPGHRNTEAFF

V gene: TRBV12-5
clone size: -
J gene: TRBJ1-2
D gene: -
CDR3 DNA: TGTGCTAGTGTACCGGGGTCCTTCCCCTATGGCTACACCTTC
CDR3 protein: CASVPGSFPYGYTF

V gene: TRBV7-2
clone size: -
J gene: TRBJ2-7
D gene: -
CDR3 DNA: TGTGCCAGCAGCCGTTATTTGGACACCGAGCAGTACTTC
CDR3 protein: CASSRYLDTEQYF

V gene: TRBV2
clone size: -
J gene: TRBJ1-6
D gene: -
CDR3 DNA: TGTGCCAGCAGCGATCGTAGGGGGGGTTCACCCCTCCACTTT
CDR3 protein: CASSDRRGGSPLHF

V gene: TRBV25-1
clone size: -
J gene: TRBJ1-2
D gene: -
CDR3 DNA: TGTGCCAGCAGGGGGCCCGTCACATATGGCTACACCTTC
CDR3 protein: CASRGPVTYGYTF

V gene: TRBV11-2
clone size: -
J gene: TRBJ1-2
D gene: -
CDR3 DNA: TGTGCCAGCAGCTTATTCTCCAGGGTGGGAGGCTACACCTTC
CDR3 protein: CASSLFSRVGGYTF

V gene: TRBV2
clone size: -
J gene: TRBJ2-2
D gene: -
CDR3 DNA: TGTGCCAGCACTGGGCCAAACCAGCCCGGGGAGCTGTTTTTT
CDR3 protein: CASTGPNQPGELFF

V gene: TRBV27
clone size: -
J gene: TRBJ2-2
D gene: TRBD1
CDR3 DNA: TGTGCCAGCAGTTTACCCGGGACAGGGTCACTTGGGGAGCTGTTTTTT
CDR3 protein: CASSLPGTGSLGELFF

V gene: TRBV5-1
clone size: -
J gene: TRBJ1-1
D gene: TRBD1
CDR3 DNA: TGCGCCAGCAGCTTGGGACAGGGGAGCCGTATGAACACTGAAGCTTTCTTT
CDR3 protein: CASSLGQGSRMNTEAFF

V gene: TRBV7-9
clone size: -
J gene: TRBJ2-3
D gene: TRBD1
CDR3 DNA: TGTGCCAGCAGCTTTGACAGGGTGACGCGCGATACGCAGTATTTT
CDR3 protein: CASSFDRVTRDTQYF

V gene: TRBV19
clone size: once
J gene: TRBJ1-2
D gene: -
CDR3 DNA: TGTGCCAGTAGTATAGTTACAAGACAGCTCGGCCATGGCTACACCTTC
CDR3 protein: CASSIVTRQLGHGYTF

V gene: TRBV19
clone size: -
J gene: TRBJ1-1
D gene: TRBD1
CDR3 DNA: TGTGCCAGTATCGACAGGGGGATTGGGACTGAAGCTTTCTTT
CDR3 protein: CASIDRGIGTEAFF

V gene: TRBV6-5
clone size: -
J gene: TRBJ1-2
D gene: -
CDR3 DNA: TGTGCCAGCAGTTACCAAGGACTAAATGGCTACACCTTC
CDR3 protein: CASSYQGLNGYTF

V gene: TRBV9
clone size: -
J gene: TRBJ1-1
D gene: TRBD1
CDR3 DNA: TGTGCCAGCAGCCCGAGGGGGCAGGGGCCTCTGGGGACTGAAGCTTTCTTT
CDR3 protein: CASSPRGQGPLGTEAFF

V gene: TRBV6-5
clone size: -
J gene: TRBJ1-5
D gene: -
CDR3 DNA: TGTGCCAGCAGAAGGGGGAGCCAGAGCAATCAGCCCCAGCATTTT
CDR3 protein: CASRRGSQSNQPQHF

V gene: TRBV5-1
clone size: -
J gene: TRBJ1-1
D gene: TRBD1
CDR3 DNA: TGCGCCAGCAGCACCACCACGACAGGGGCCACTGAAGCTTTCTTT
CDR3 protein: CASSTTTTGATEAFF

V gene: TRBV3-1/TRBV3-2
clone size: -
J gene: TRBJ1-4
D gene: -
CDR3 DNA: TGTGCCAGCAGCCAAGTGCGTGAAAAACTGTTTTTT
CDR3 protein: CASSQVREKLFF

V gene: TRBV19
clone size: -
J gene: TRBJ1-2
D gene: -
CDR3 DNA: TGTGCCAGTAGTGCCAGGAGACCCCAGGGTGGCTACACCTTC
CDR3 protein: CASSARRPQGGYTF

V gene: TRBV12-5
clone size: -
J gene: TRBJ2-5
D gene: TRBD1
CDR3 DNA: TGTGCTAGTGGAGCTTCTCAGGGGGCTCGGGAGACCCAGTACTTC
CDR3 protein: CASGASQGARETQYF

V gene: TRBV7-2
clone size: once
J gene: TRBJ2-5
D gene: TRBD1
CDR3 DNA: TGTGCCAGCAGCCGGGGACAGGGACGGACCCAGTACTTC
CDR3 protein: CASSRGQGRTQYF